This T cell receptor (beta chain) was retrieved from a study of identical twins. TCRdb re-analysed the 5' RACE reads in MiXCR, keeping a single row per CDR3 protein. The sample lists approximately 230,000 distinct CDR3 sequences, about 6.7% occurring once. Germline values: CDR1 GTSNPN, CDR2 SVGIG (reference sequence). The CDR3 sequence is 12 residues long. V shed 5 bases and J shed 0 bases, with 7 bases lying between them. There are a few counts of this clonotype. A further study also used this sample, focusing on T cells expressing NK-cell markers. Turning to that study: CD8+ T cells in roughly six donors included dominant NKG2C+ clonotypes at about 1.0-8%.

The J gene is TRBJ1-1, the V gene TRBV30; no reliable D call. Sequencing was performed on CD8+ T cells sorted from blood. The receptor was isolated from a woman aged 18-29 years in good health. CDR3 in DNA: TGTGCCTGGGGGCAGATGAACACTGAAGCTTTCTTT. This sequence encodes CAWGQMNTEAFF.